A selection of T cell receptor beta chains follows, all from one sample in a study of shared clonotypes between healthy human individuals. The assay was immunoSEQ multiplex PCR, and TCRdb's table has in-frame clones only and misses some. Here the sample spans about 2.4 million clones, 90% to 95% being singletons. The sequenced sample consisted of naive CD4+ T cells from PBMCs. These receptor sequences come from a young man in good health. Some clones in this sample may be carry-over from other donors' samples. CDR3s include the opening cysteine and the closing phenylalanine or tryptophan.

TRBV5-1	CASGSGELTEAFF
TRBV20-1	CSARVTHGQFF
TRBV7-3	CASSPGNTGELFF
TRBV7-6	CASSQGGITEGYTF
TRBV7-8	CASSLTGGIGNTIYF
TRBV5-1	CASSLTSGFGYTF
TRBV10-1	CASSEGTDTQYF
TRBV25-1	CASRDERGADTQYF
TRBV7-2	CASSLRTETYEQYF
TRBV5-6	CASSGQARGYNEQFF
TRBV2	CASSELTFGQPQHF
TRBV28	CASSPRRGGVGSSYNEQFF
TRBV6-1	CASNPAYSTDTQYF
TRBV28	CASSFLGNGELFF
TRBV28	CASSLTDTGPGNTIYF
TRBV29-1	CSVEDRQGTRATGELFF
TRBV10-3	CAISESPTRGGEETQYF
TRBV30	CAWSGRTLRSGLAGGHEQFF